This entry features one T cell receptor (beta chain) sequence. Study members were between about 18 and 100 years old and lived in roughly 24 US regions. There are 14 residues in the CDR3. Germline values: CDR1 MNHNS, CDR2 SASEGT. V lost 3 bases, J lost 3 bases, and 9 bases lay in between. Only in-frame clones appear in the TCRdb table, and some are missing; sequencing was by immunoSEQ multiplex PCR. Here the sample spans fewer than 450,000 clones, roughly 91% being singletons. These data come from a study of blood T cell repertoires in COVID-19. Overall study context: Collection of acute and convalescent COVID-19 samples took place in the United States, Italy and Spain. Sample material is recorded as cDNA or gDNA derived from T cells, B-cell-depleted T cells, or PBMCs.

The V gene is TRBV6-1, the J gene TRBJ1-5; D unclear. The sequencing input was PBMCs or T cells enriched from blood (not recorded which). This sequence was found in a woman younger than 30 who had recovered from COVID-19. Here the CDR3 reads CASSDGSHNQPQHF. DNA of the CDR3: TGTGCCAGCAGTGATGGGAGCCACAATCAGCCCCAGCATTTT.